The clone carrying this T cell receptor beta chain was detected only a few times. Antigen unknown. The CDR3 loop spans 15 amino acids. The V gene's germline CDR1 is ENHRY and CDR2 SYGVKD. V gave up 6 bases and J gave up 4 bases; unmatched junction bases: 11. This entry belongs to a study of CD8+CD57+ T cells in acquired aplastic anemia. For the study at large: The mean DNA yield obtained from sorted CD4+ and CD8+ cells came to around 3 ug. Healthy-donor CD4+ cells averaged about 11 million reads. Findings and caveats of the study: Simpson's diversity of CD8+ cells was not significantly different in patients compared with controls.

For CDR3 and TCR beta VDJ profiling, genomic DNA was the template used. TCRdb redid the calling of the reads with MiXCR, one entry per CDR3 protein. This sample has under 40,000 distinct CDR3 sequences; more than 75% occur once, and the top ten carry 22%. The sample was sorted CD4+, CD8+, or CD8+CD57+ T cells (not recorded which) from PBMCs. The sequence derives from a human donor in good health, serving as a control. The chain joins TRBV10-3 to TRBJ2-5; 7 nucleotides agree with TRBD1. As DNA, the CDR3 is TGTGCCATCAGGGCAGCCGGGACAGCAGGAGAGACCCAGTACTTC. Translated: CAIRAAGTAGETQYF.